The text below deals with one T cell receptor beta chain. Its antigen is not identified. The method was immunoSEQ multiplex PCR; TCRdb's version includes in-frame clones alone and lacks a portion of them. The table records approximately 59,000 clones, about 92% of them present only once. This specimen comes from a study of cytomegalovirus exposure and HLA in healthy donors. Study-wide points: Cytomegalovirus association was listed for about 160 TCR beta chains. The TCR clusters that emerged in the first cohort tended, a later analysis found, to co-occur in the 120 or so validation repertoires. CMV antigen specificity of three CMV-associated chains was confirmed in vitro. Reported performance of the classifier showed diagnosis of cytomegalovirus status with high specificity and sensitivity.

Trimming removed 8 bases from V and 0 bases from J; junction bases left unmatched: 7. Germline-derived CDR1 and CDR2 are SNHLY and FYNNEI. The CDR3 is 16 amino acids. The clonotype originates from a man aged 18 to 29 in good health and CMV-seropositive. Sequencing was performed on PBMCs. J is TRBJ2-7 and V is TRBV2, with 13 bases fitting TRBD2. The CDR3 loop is CASYGTSGASSYEQYF. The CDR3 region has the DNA TGTGCCAGCTACGGGACTAGCGGGGCTAGCTCCTACGAGCAGTACTTC.